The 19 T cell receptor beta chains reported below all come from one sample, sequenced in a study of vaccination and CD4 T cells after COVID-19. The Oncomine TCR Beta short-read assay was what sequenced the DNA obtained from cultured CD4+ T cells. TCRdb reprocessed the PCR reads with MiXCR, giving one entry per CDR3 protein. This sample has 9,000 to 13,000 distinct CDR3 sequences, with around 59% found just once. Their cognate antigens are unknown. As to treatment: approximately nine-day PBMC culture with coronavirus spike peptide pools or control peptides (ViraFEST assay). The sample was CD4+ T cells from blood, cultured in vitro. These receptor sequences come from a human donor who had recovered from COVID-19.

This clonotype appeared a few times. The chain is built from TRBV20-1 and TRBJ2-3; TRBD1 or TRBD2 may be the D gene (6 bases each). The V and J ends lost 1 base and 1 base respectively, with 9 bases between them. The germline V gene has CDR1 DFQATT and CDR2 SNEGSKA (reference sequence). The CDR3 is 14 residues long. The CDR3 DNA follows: TGCAGTGCTAGAGGGGGGGCAGGCACAGATACGCAGTATTTT. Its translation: CSARGGAGTDTQYF.

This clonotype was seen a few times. CDR3 nucleotide sequence: TGTGCCAGCAGTAAGGACCGTTGGACAGATACGCAGTATTTT. Translated, it gives CASSKDRWTDTQYF. The rearrangement links TRBV7-2 to TRBJ2-3; no clear D. CDR3 length: 14 residues. From germline, CDR1 is SGHTA and CDR2 FQGNSA. With 6 bases removed from V and 3 bases from J, the gap between germline ends came to 13 bases.

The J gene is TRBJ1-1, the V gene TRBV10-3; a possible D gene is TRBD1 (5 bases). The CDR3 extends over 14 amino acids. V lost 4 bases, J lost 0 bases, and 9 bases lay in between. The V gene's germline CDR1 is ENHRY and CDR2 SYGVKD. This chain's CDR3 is CAISGGRMNTEAFF. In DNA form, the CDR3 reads TGTGCCATCAGTGGGGGCCGGATGAACACTGAAGCTTTCTTT.

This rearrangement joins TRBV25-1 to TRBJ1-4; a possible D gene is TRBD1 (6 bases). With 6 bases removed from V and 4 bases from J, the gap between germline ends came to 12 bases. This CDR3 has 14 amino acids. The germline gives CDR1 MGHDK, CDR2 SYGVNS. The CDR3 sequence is CASRKGGRNEKLFF. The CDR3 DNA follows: TGTGCCAGCAGGAAGGGGGGCCGTAATGAAAAACTGTTTTTT.

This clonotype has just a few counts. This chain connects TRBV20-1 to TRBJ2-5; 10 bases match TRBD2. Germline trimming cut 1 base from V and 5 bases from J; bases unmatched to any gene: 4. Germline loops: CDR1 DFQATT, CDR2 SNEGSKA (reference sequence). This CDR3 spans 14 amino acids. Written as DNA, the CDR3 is TGCAGTGCTAGAGCCCTAGCGGGGGTGGAGACCCAGTACTTC. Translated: CSARALAGVETQYF.

CDR3 residues: CASSQERFSYEQYF. CDR3 nucleotides: TGCGCCAGCAGCCAAGAACGGTTTTCGTACGAGCAGTACTTC. This rearrangement joins TRBV4-3 to TRBJ2-7; no definite D call. This CDR3 comprises 14 residues. With 0 bases removed from V and 4 bases from J, the gap between germline ends came to 10 bases. The germline V gene has CDR1 LGHNA and CDR2 YSLEER.

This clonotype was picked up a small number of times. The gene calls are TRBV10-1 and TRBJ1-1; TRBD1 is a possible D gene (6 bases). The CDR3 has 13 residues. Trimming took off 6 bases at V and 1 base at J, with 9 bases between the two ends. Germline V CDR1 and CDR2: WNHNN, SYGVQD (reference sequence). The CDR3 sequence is CASSRTANTEAFF. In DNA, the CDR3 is TGCGCCAGCAGCCGGACAGCGAACACTGAAGCTTTCTTT.

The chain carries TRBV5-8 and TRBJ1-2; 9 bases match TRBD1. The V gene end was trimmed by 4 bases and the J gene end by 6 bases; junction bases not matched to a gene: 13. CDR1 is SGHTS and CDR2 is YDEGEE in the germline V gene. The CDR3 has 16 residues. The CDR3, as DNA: TGTGCCAGCAGCCCCGGGACAGGGAGTAGTTTGGATGGCTACACCTTC. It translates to CASSPGTGSSLDGYTF.

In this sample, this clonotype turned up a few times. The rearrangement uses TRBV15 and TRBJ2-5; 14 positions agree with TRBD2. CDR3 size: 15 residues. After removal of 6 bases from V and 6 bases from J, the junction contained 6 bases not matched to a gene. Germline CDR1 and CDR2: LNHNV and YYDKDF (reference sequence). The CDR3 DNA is TGTGCCACCAGACCGGGACTAGCGGGAGATAAGACCCAGTACTTC. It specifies CATRPGLAGDKTQYF. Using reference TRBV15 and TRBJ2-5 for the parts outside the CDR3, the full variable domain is DAMVIQNPRYQVTQFGKPVTLSCSQTLNHNVMYWYQQKSSQAPKLLFHYYDKDFNNEADTPDNFQSRRPNTSFCFLDIRSPGLGDTAMYLCATRPGLAGDKTQYFGPGTRLLVL.

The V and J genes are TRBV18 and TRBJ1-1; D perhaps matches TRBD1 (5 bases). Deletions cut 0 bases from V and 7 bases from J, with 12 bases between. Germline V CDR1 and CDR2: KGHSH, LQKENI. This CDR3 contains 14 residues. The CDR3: CASSPPGVRGEAFF. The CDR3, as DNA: TGTGCCAGCTCACCACCAGGGGTGAGGGGTGAAGCTTTCTTT.

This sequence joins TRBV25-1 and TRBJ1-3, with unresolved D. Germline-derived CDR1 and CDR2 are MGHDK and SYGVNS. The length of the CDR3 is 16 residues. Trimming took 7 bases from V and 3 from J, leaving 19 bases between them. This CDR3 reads CASTGGGSRGGNTIYF. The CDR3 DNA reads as TGTGCCAGCACCGGCGGAGGATCTCGGGGTGGAAACACCATATATTTT.

As DNA, the CDR3 is TGCAGTGCTAGAGATCCCCGGGAGACTAACACTGAAGCTTTCTTT. It is translated as CSARDPRETNTEAFF. The genes are TRBV20-1 and TRBJ1-1; D not resolved. Per germline, CDR1 DFQATT and CDR2 SNEGSKA (reference sequence). The CDR3 runs to 15 residues. Trimming took 0 bases from V and 2 from J, leaving 13 bases between them.

CDR3 DNA: TGCAGTGCTAGGGTAGATACAGGGGAGGTGATGTTTTTT. It codes for CSARVDTGEVMFF. The genes are TRBV20-1 and TRBJ1-4; 7 bases line up with TRBD1. The CDR3 contains 13 residues. Trimming at V came to 3 bases and at J to 15 bases, leaving 13 bases not matched to a gene. Germline V gene data show CDR1 as DFQATT and CDR2 as SNEGSKA (reference sequence).

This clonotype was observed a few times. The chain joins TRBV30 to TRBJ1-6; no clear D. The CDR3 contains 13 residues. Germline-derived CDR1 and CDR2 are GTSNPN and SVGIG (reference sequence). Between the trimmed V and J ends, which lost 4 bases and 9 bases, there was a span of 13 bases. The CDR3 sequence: CAWTAGEISPLHF. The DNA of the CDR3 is TGTGCCTGGACAGCGGGAGAAATTTCACCCCTCCACTTT.

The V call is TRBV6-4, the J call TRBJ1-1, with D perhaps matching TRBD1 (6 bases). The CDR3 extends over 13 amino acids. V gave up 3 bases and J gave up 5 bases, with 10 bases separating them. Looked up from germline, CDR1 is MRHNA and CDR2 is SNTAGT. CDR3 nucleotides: TGTGCCAGCAGTGAAAAGCAGGGGACTGAAGCTTTCTTT. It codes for CASSEKQGTEAFF.

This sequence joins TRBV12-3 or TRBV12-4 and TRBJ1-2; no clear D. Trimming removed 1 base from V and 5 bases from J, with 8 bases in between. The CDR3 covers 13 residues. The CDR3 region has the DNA TGTGCCAGCAGTTTAGGGGCCGATTATGGCTACACCTTC. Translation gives CASSLGADYGYTF.

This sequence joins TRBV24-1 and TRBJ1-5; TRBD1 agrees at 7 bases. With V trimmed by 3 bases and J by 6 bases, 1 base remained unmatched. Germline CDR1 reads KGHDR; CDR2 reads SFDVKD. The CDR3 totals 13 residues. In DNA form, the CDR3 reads TGTGCCACCAGTGATGACAGGGTTCAGCCCCAGCATTTT. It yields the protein CATSDDRVQPQHF.

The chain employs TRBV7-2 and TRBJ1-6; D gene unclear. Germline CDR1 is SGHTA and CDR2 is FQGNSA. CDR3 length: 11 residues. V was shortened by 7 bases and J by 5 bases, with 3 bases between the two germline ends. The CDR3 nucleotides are TGTGCCAGCACCAATAATTCACCCCTCCACTTT. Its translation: CASTNNSPLHF.

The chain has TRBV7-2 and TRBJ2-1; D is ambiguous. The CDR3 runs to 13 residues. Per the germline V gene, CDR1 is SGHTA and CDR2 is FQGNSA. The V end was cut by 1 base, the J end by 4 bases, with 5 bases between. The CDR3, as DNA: TGTGCCAGCAGCTTAGGAATATACAATGAGCAGTTCTTC. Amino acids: CASSLGIYNEQFF.